The T cell receptor (beta chain) under discussion was sequenced for a study of T cell repertoires in aging, cancer and after chemotherapy. Study-wide background: Glioblastoma patients receiving temozolomide-based therapy gave paired samples before and after chemotherapy.

This clonotype was detected only a few times. Antigen unknown. TCR beta rearrangements were amplified from peripheral blood genomic DNA. Study-level results: Untreated cancer patients had significantly lower blood TCR diversity than age-matched healthy donors. Across the chemotherapy interval, each cancer cohort showed higher median generation probability, suggesting thymic rebound.

TRB rearrangements spanning V, D and J were amplified using mixed TRB-A/B primers. TCRdb reanalysed the multiplex PCR reads using MiXCR and keeps one entry per CDR3 protein. The sample has 2,000 to 2,500 distinct CDR3 sequences; 30% are singletons. In germline, CDR1 is DFQATT, CDR2 SNEGSKA (reference sequence). V was pared by 2 bases and J by 4 bases, with 14 bases between. The CDR3 sequence is 14 residues long. The sequencing input was blood. This TCR came from a human donor with a solid tumor. The chain links TRBV20-1 to TRBJ1-2; D remains ambiguous. The chain's CDR3 is CSARPELLGYGYTF. Here the CDR3 DNA reads TGCAGTGCTAGACCCGAGTTACTGGGCTATGGCTACACCTTC.